These 15 T cell receptor beta chains were sequenced from one sample in a study of blood T cell repertoires in COVID-19 (dated by TCRdb to about 2020). The library came from the immunoSEQ multiplex PCR assay. Here the immuneACCESS table is served through TCRdb, limited to in-frame sequences with V and J called. Missing clones are a known gap in these copies; in checked studies unresolved V genes cover under half, and the rest lacks a known reason. This sample is represented by around 110,000 clones; 89% of them were singletons. The ten top clones hold roughly 4.9% of the sample. The source material was peripheral blood. The receptors were gathered from a man between 35 and 55 years old with active or convalescent COVID-19.

The V gene is TRBV28, the J gene TRBJ2-7, with TRBD2 matching over 9 bases. This CDR3 region has 13 residues. V gave up 2 bases and J gave up 6 bases; unmatched junction bases: 2. From germline, CDR1 is MDHEN and CDR2 SYDVKM. The chain's CDR3 is CASSLVAGVEQYF. Here the CDR3 DNA reads TGTGCCAGCAGTTTAGTAGCGGGGGTCGAGCAGTACTTC.

The chain is built from TRBV30 and TRBJ1-2; 9 positions match TRBD1. Losses at the gene ends were 1 base for V and 7 bases for J; bases not matched to a gene: 7. Germline CDR1 and CDR2: GTSNPN and SVGIG (reference sequence). CDR3 size: 14 residues. The chain's CDR3 is CAWSGGQGGFGYTF. The CDR3 coding sequence is TGTGCCTGGAGTGGGGGACAGGGTGGGTTTGGCTACACCTTC.

The chain couples TRBV7-2 to TRBJ1-2, with D hard to call. V lost 5 bases, J lost 6 bases, and 13 bases lay in between. The length of the CDR3 is 13 residues. From germline, CDR1 is SGHTA and CDR2 FQGNSA. The CDR3 DNA reads TGTGCCAGCAGCACGGGAGTGAGGAATGGCTACACCTTC. This sequence encodes CASSTGVRNGYTF. The full variable domain, rest sourced from reference TRBV7-2 and TRBJ1-2, is GAGVSQSPSNKVTEKGKDVELRCDPISGHTALYWYRQSLGQGLEFLIYFQGNSAPDKSGLPSDRFSAERTGGSVSTLTIQRTQQEDSAVYLCASSTGVRNGYTFGSGTRLTVV.

The V and J genes are TRBV7-9 and TRBJ2-7; D not certain. There are 13 residues in the CDR3. Deletions cut 3 bases from V and 2 bases from J, with 8 bases between. Germline V gives CDR1 SEHNR, CDR2 FQNEAQ (reference sequence). The CDR3 loop is CASSFEVAYEQYF. The CDR3 DNA sequence: TGTGCCAGCAGCTTTGAGGTTGCCTACGAGCAGTACTTC.

The chain combines TRBV19 with TRBJ1-2; a possible D gene is TRBD1 (6 bases). Germline assignment: CDR1 LNHDA and CDR2 SQIVND (reference sequence). This CDR3 region has 14 residues. V lost 7 bases, J lost 2 bases, and 14 bases lay in between. CDR3 in DNA: TGTGCCAGTACCCCCAGAACAGGGAACTATGGCTACACCTTC. Its protein is CASTPRTGNYGYTF.

The chain employs TRBV11-2 and TRBJ2-7; TRBD1 is a possible D gene (6 bases). Germline-derived CDR1 and CDR2 are SGHAT and FQNNGV. Trimming stripped 0 bases from V and 2 bases from J, with 20 bases between. The CDR3 contains 18 residues. The CDR3 here is CASSLDLKLGGTTYEQYF. CDR3 sequence (DNA): TGTGCCAGCAGCTTAGATCTAAAACTAGGGGGTACCACCTACGAGCAGTACTTC.

The rearrangement uses TRBV6-6 and TRBJ2-7; 7 bases map to TRBD1. The J segment lost 3 bases and the V segment lost 10 bases, leaving 9 bases of the junction unmatched. Germline CDR1 reads MNHNY; CDR2 reads SVGAGI (reference sequence). This CDR3 spans 13 amino acids. The CDR3 sequence is CATRGTAYYEQYF. The CDR3 DNA is TGTGCCACCCGAGGGACAGCTTACTACGAGCAGTACTTC.

This clone was observed once. This chain links TRBV7-9 with TRBJ1-2; D is perhaps TRBD1 (6 bases). The CDR3 loop spans 14 amino acids. Trimming shortened V by 6 bases and J by 7 bases, and 18 bases separated the two germline ends. The germline V gene encodes CDR1 SEHNR and CDR2 FQNEAQ (reference sequence). In DNA, the CDR3 is TGTGCCAGCAGTTCTGCCCAGGGGCTGGGTGGCTACACCTTC. This translates into CASSSAQGLGGYTF. Complete variable domain (other parts from reference TRBV7-9 and TRBJ1-2): DTGVSQNPRHKITKRGQNVTFRCDPISEHNRLYWYRQTLGQGPEFLTYFQNEAQLEKSRLLSDRFSAERPKGSFSTLEIQRTEQGDSAMYLCASSSAQGLGGYTFGSGTRLTVV.

The chain joins TRBV13 to TRBJ1-1; D unresolved. CDR3 length equals 15 residues. Germline V gives CDR1 PRHDT, CDR2 FYEKMQ (reference sequence). V gave up 5 bases and J gave up 0 bases, with 13 bases separating them. The CDR3 sequence is CASSAGLFMNTEAFF. For the CDR3, the DNA is TGTGCCAGCAGCGCGGGCCTTTTCATGAACACTGAAGCTTTCTTT.

The chain uses TRBV7-8 and TRBJ2-7; TRBD1 matches at 9 bases. The CDR3 totals 15 residues. The V gene end was trimmed by 5 bases and the J gene end by 7 bases; junction bases not matched to a gene: 12. Per the germline V gene, CDR1 is SGHVS and CDR2 is FQNEAQ. The CDR3: CASSAPTGGKGEQYF. CDR3 DNA: TGTGCCAGCAGCGCGCCGACAGGGGGAAAAGGAGAGCAGTACTTC.

The sample holds one count of this clone. This chain connects TRBV28 to TRBJ1-5; the match to TRBD1 covers 7 bases. J lost 2 bases, V lost 5 bases, and 6 bases had no gene match. Germline V CDR1 and CDR2: MDHEN, SYDVKM. This CDR3 region has 15 residues. The CDR3 reads CASSTPTGGNQPQHF. For the CDR3, the DNA is TGTGCCAGCAGTACGCCCACAGGGGGCAATCAGCCCCAGCATTTT.

In this sample, this clone turned up once. The V call is TRBV2, the J call TRBJ2-3, with 8 bases fitting TRBD2. J was trimmed by 0 bases and V by 6 bases; bases with no gene match: 8. CDR3 length: 16 amino acids. Looked up from germline, CDR1 is SNHLY and CDR2 is FYNNEI. CDR3 residues: CASRPGLAASTDTQYF. CDR3 DNA sequence: TGTGCCAGCAGACCAGGACTAGCAGCTAGCACAGATACGCAGTATTTT.

The chain uses TRBV7-8 and TRBJ2-2; the D gene is possibly TRBD2 (6 bases). Germline V CDR1 and CDR2: SGHVS, FQNEAQ. Trimming took off 0 bases at V and 1 base at J, with 9 bases between the two ends. The CDR3 spans 16 residues. This CDR3 is CASSLAPSENTGELFF. In DNA form, the CDR3 reads TGTGCCAGCAGCTTAGCGCCTAGCGAGAACACCGGGGAGCTGTTTTTT.

The chain combines TRBV24-1 with TRBJ2-3; tentative D call: TRBD2 (7 bases). Deletions cut 1 base from V and 0 bases from J, with 22 bases between. This CDR3 has 20 residues. Germline V gene lookup returns CDR1 KGHDR and CDR2 SFDVKD. In DNA, the CDR3 is TGTGCCACCAGTGATTTTCCGGCGGAGGGGGGGAGAGGGAGCACAGATACGCAGTATTTT. This sequence encodes CATSDFPAEGGRGSTDTQYF.

This chain joins TRBV18 and TRBJ2-7; D is uncertain. This CDR3 is 16 amino acids long. Germline CDR1 is KGHSH and CDR2 is LQKENI. Trimming removed 3 bases at V and 5 bases at J, with 20 bases between. Written as DNA, the CDR3 is TGTGCCAGCTCACCGCGAGGCCGAGGCGGTTCCAACGAGCAGTACTTC. Amino acids: CASSPRGRGGSNEQYF.